This TCR beta chain comes out of a study of blood T cell repertoires in COVID-19. Repertoires were generated with immunoSEQ multiplex PCR, while TCRdb's copy carries only in-frame clones and drops some. The sample has about 200,000 clones; 80% to 85% are singletons. The CDR3 extends over 14 amino acids. The germline V gene encodes CDR1 MNHEY and CDR2 SVGAGI. V lost 7 bases and J 7 bases, leaving 19 bases between the germline ends. The rearrangement links TRBV6-5 to TRBJ1-2; possibly TRBD1 for D (5 bases). The receptor's source is a human donor in a cohort sampled during active COVID-19. The material sequenced was peripheral blood. CDR3 DNA: TGTGCCAGCAATCCCCCCGGAGGGGCCGGTGGCTACACCTTC. Its translation: CASNPPGGAGGYTF.